Listed below are T cell receptor beta chains from one sample, sequenced in a study of blood T cell repertoires in COVID-19. Assay: immunoSEQ multiplex PCR; the TCRdb copy retains only in-frame clones and omits some. The sample carries about 170,000 clones, more than 75% recorded once. Sequencing was done on a sample of peripheral blood. The receptors were gathered from a man between 18 and 29 years old with active or convalescent COVID-19. Each CDR3 is given without its conserved first and last residue. The order of the fields is V gene, CDR3 protein.

v_call: TRBV10-2; cdr3_aa: ASSEQGANEKLF
v_call: TRBV30; cdr3_aa: AWGPRTGRETQY
v_call: TRBV12-3/TRBV12-4; cdr3_aa: ASSVGTDTQY
v_call: TRBV11-3; cdr3_aa: ASSQGTGPYGYT
v_call: TRBV24-1; cdr3_aa: ATSDFTNNEQF
v_call: TRBV6-2/TRBV6-3; cdr3_aa: ASSYSPARSSYEQY
v_call: TRBV24-1; cdr3_aa: ATLDSPQPHSRTDTQY
v_call: TRBV5-6; cdr3_aa: ASSAALVNEQF
v_call: TRBV6-2/TRBV6-3; cdr3_aa: ASSYSIITGQTSNQPQH
v_call: TRBV29-1; cdr3_aa: SVHGTGTYGYT
v_call: TRBV3-1/TRBV3-2; cdr3_aa: ASSYPGSNEQF
v_call: TRBV30; cdr3_aa: AWSRDRAEQY
v_call: TRBV19; cdr3_aa: ASSIGAVTEAF
v_call: TRBV7-2; cdr3_aa: ASSLEDSYFSGANVLT
v_call: TRBV7-6; cdr3_aa: ASSLGVEQGKNIQY
v_call: TRBV28; cdr3_aa: ASQAISNPSHVITGGDPHYGYT
v_call: TRBV7-9; cdr3_aa: ASSQGQGHGYT
v_call: TRBV4-1; cdr3_aa: ASSLPGSGHGYT
v_call: TRBV6-5; cdr3_aa: ASSQLGGFNQPQH
v_call: TRBV7-2; cdr3_aa: ASSFNQNQPQH
v_call: TRBV5-1; cdr3_aa: ASSLQTGSYEQY
v_call: TRBV5-1; cdr3_aa: ASSLVGGLLNNEQF
v_call: TRBV4-2; cdr3_aa: ASSEGTVTGDGYT
v_call: TRBV4-2; cdr3_aa: ASSQDGSGEGTDTQY
v_call: TRBV7-6; cdr3_aa: ASSSDAGVMGKNEQF
v_call: TRBV4-2; cdr3_aa: ASSLTGADQPQH
v_call: TRBV27; cdr3_aa: ASSQGRTEAF
v_call: TRBV6-5; cdr3_aa: ASSLSGVRPDTQY